This T cell receptor beta chain emerged from a study of T cells after yellow fever vaccination. The 5'RACE template-switching step produced TCR cDNA and added a universal primer site and UMIs. Each CDR3 protein gets one entry after TCRdb re-called the 5' RACE reads with MiXCR. The sample gives 550,000 to 750,000 distinct CDR3 sequences, about 13% of which show up once; roughly 13% is in the top ten. A few counts support this clonotype. There are 16 residues in the CDR3. V shed 5 bases and J shed 2 bases, with 17 bases lying between them. This chain connects TRBV12-3 or TRBV12-4 to TRBJ2-3, with a weak D call TRBD2 (6 bases). This sequence originates from a man aged 25 to 40 who received the YFV17D yellow fever vaccine. The sequenced sample was PBMCs, obtained on the day of the yellow fever booster vaccination. In DNA form, the CDR3 reads TGTGCCAGCAGTCAACTAGCCGTGAAGGCCACAGATACGCAGTATTTT. The encoded protein is CASSQLAVKATDTQYF.